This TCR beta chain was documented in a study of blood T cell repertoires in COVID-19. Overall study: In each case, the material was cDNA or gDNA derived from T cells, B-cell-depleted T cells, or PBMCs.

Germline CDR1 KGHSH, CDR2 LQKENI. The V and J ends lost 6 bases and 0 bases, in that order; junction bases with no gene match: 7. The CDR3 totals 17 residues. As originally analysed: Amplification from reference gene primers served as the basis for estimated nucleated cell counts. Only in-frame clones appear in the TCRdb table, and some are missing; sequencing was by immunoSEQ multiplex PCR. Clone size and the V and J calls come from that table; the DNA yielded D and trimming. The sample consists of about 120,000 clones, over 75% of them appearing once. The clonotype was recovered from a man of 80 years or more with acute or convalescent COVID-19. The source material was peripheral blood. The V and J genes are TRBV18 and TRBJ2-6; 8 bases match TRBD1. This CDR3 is CASSTQGAISGANVLTF. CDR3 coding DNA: TGTGCCAGCTCTACCCAGGGGGCGATCTCTGGGGCCAACGTCCTGACTTTC.